This T cell receptor beta chain was identified in a study of vaccination and CD4 T cells after COVID-19. Looking at the study overall: Each control culture was treated with a CEFX pool, an HIV-1 Nef pool, or no peptide.

Regarding treatment: roughly 10-day PBMC culture with coronavirus spike peptide pools or control peptides (ViraFEST assay). Sequenced with the Oncomine TCR Beta short-read assay was DNA taken from cultured CD4+ T cells. Each CDR3 protein is one row after TCRdb ran MiXCR on the PCR reads. The table includes tens of thousands of distinct CDR3 sequences, roughly 71% detected once. The germline V and J ends were trimmed by 3 bases and 6 bases, with 14 bases remaining between them. CDR1 is SNHLY and CDR2 is FYNNEI in the germline V gene. The CDR3 sequence is 14 residues long. Worth noting for this clonotype: Its specificity is unknown.

The chain links TRBV2 to TRBJ1-1; D unresolved. Sequencing used CD4+ T cells from blood, cultured in vitro, obtained after SARS-CoV-2 vaccination. This receptor was taken from a human donor who received a COVID-19 vaccine. In DNA, the CDR3 is TGTGCCAGCAGTGAGATGAGCGGAAGGTCTGAAGCTTTCTTT. This encodes CASSEMSGRSEAFF.